This entry lists 29 T cell receptor beta chains sequenced from one sample in a study of T cell clonality in common variable immunodeficiency (dated by TCRdb to about 2015). Receptor libraries were prepared by the immunoSEQ multiplex PCR assay. TCRdb holds this immuneACCESS table with in-frame rearrangements only. Some clones are missing; in checked studies, unresolved V genes explain under half, and the rest has no known cause. In this sample the table shows about 44,000 clones, and no singletons are among them. The ten largest clones represent roughly 10% of the sample. The sequencing input was peripheral blood mononuclear cells. The receptors here all came from a person aged 18 to 75 in good health.

On this clone: The CDR3 end is not reached by the read, which stops 3 residues before it; the germline J gene fills it in. This sequence joins TRBV20-1 and TRBJ1-2; TRBD1 aligns across 8 bases. The germline CDR1 and CDR2 sequences are DFQATT and SNEGSKA (reference sequence). This CDR3 contains 15 residues. The trim removed 6 bases at V and 7 bases at J, leaving 16 bases unmatched. The CDR3 loop reads CSAHTGGGNFGGYTF. Partial CDR3 DNA: TGCAGTGCCCATACAGGGGGGGGGAATTTCGGTGGC.

In this sample, this clone turned up many times. The read terminates 3 residues ahead of where the CDR3 ends, so the germline J gene completes it. The chain has TRBV2 and TRBJ1-2, with 11 bases that match TRBD1. J gave up 7 bases and V 6 bases, and 7 bases lay outside the gene matches. This CDR3 spans 14 amino acids. Germline V gene lookup returns CDR1 SNHLY and CDR2 FYNNEI. The part of the CDR3 DNA that was read is TGTGCCAGCAGCGCGGACAGGGGGCTCGGTGGC. This gives the protein CASSADRGLGG. The whole CDR3 sequence is CASSADRGLGGYTF.

Turning to this clone: The read ends 3 residues shy of where the CDR3 ends; the end is completed using the germline J gene. The chain employs TRBV20-1 and TRBJ2-1; 11 positions agree with TRBD2. Germline CDR1 DFQATT, CDR2 SNEGSKA (reference sequence). V was clipped by 3 bases and J by 7 bases; unmatched bases: 8. This CDR3 is 15 amino acids long. CDR3 protein: CSASRSSGRKNEQFF. The DNA read from the CDR3 is TGCAGTGCTAGTAGGTCTAGCGGGAGGAAGAATGAG.

This clone showed up many times. The read stops 3 residues short of the end of the CDR3; the missing end is completed from the germline J gene. The chain couples TRBV10-1 to TRBJ1-1; D may be TRBD1 (6 bases). This CDR3 is 15 amino acids long. V was trimmed by 0 bases and J by 5 bases, leaving 13 bases between them. Germline loops: CDR1 WNHNN, CDR2 SYGVQD (reference sequence). The sequenced CDR3 bases are TGCGCCAGCAGTGAGTCATACGTAAGGGGGACTGAA. Translation gives CASSESYVRGTE. The full CDR3 is CASSESYVRGTEAFF.

This clone was detected only a few times. The read terminates 3 residues ahead of where the CDR3 ends, so the germline J gene completes it. The chain has TRBV7-9 and TRBJ2-7; 7 bases fit TRBD1. Germline assignment: CDR1 SEHNR and CDR2 FQNEAQ (reference sequence). J gave up 6 bases and V 5 bases, and 7 bases lay outside the gene matches. The CDR3 spans 13 residues. The CDR3 sequence is CASSNRGPREQYF. The sequenced part of the CDR3 DNA is TGTGCCAGCAGCAATAGGGGGCCCCGCGAG.

This clone was recorded at least ten times. The read comes to an end 3 residues before the CDR3 does, leaving the germline J gene to fill in the end. The rearrangement links TRBV20-1 to TRBJ1-4; a weak D match, TRBD1 (5 bases). The V gene lost 0 bases and the J gene lost 6 bases, with 11 bases spanning the gap. CDR3 length equals 14 residues. The V gene's germline CDR1 is DFQATT and CDR2 SNEGSKA (reference sequence). CDR3 bases read: TGCAGTGCTAGAGACAGGGTATTTGATGAAAAA. Protein product: CSARDRVFDEK. The entire CDR3 reads CSARDRVFDEKLFF.

Only a few counts were recorded for this clone. The missing CDR3 end, 3 residues past where the read stops, is filled in from the germline J gene. The rearrangement joins TRBV18 to TRBJ2-1, with D possibly being TRBD2 (6 bases). The CDR3 has 15 amino acids. Between the trimmed V and J ends, which lost 2 bases and 5 bases, there was a span of 13 bases. Looked up from germline, CDR1 is KGHSH and CDR2 is LQKENI. CDR3 protein: CASSPRWGLDNEQFF. Incomplete CDR3 DNA: TGTGCCAGCTCACCAAGGTGGGGACTTGACAATGAG. Complete variable domain (other parts from reference TRBV18 and TRBJ2-1): NAGVMQNPRHLVRRRGQEARLRCSPMKGHSHVYWYRQLPEEGLKFMVYLQKENIIDESGMPKERFSAEFPKEGPSILRIQQVVRGDSAAYFCASSPRWGLDNEQFFGPGTRLTVL.

At least ten counts were recorded for this clone. Sequencing ends 3 residues short of the CDR3 end; the germline J gene provides the rest. The chain links TRBV18 to TRBJ1-6; D call uncertain. CDR1 is KGHSH, CDR2 LQKENI, per germline. CDR3 length: 14 residues. Trimming took off 0 bases at V and 5 bases at J, with 5 bases between the two ends. CDR3 amino acids: CASSPPYNNSPLHF. The sequenced part of the CDR3 DNA is TGTGCCAGCTCACCACCCTATAATAATTCACCC.

Ten or more counts support this clone. Read data end 3 residues before the CDR3 end; the end is taken from the germline J gene. The J gene is TRBJ1-1, the V gene TRBV20-1, with D possibly TRBD1 on 6 matching bases. The CDR3 runs 15 residues. CDR1 is DFQATT, CDR2 SNEGSKA, per germline (reference sequence). Trimming stripped 0 bases from V and 0 bases from J, with 11 bases between. The CDR3: CSAREIQGLNTEAFF. The covered CDR3 bases are TGCAGTGCTAGAGAAATACAGGGACTGAACACTGAA.

This clone appeared many times. The CDR3 end falls 3 residues outside the read, so it is completed with the germline J gene. The chain links TRBV11-2 to TRBJ1-2, with TRBD1 matching over 8 bases. V lost 1 base and J lost 7; bases outside the gene matches: 8. The V gene's germline CDR1 is SGHAT and CDR2 FQNNGV. The length of the CDR3 is 15 residues. The DNA read from the CDR3 is TGTGCCAGCAGCTTAGGCACGAGGGACAGGTCTGGC. It yields the protein CASSLGTRDRSG. The full CDR3 is CASSLGTRDRSGYTF.

Ten or more counts support this clone. Read sequence stops 3 residues before the CDR3 end, and the germline J gene provides the missing end. J is TRBJ1-3 and V is TRBV20-1; D perhaps matches TRBD1 (6 bases). Germline V lookup: CDR1 DFQATT, CDR2 SNEGSKA (reference sequence). V lost 4 bases and J lost 0, with 10 bases in between. CDR3 length: 14 amino acids. CDR3 amino acids: CSAMDSRSGNTIYF. The DNA read from the CDR3 is TGCAGTGCTATGGACAGCCGCTCTGGAAACACC.

The sample holds many counts of this clone. The missing CDR3 end, 3 residues past where the read stops, is filled in from the germline J gene. The chain recombines TRBV18 with TRBJ1-6, with TRBD1 as a possible D gene (6 bases). This CDR3 has 15 residues. CDR1 and CDR2 from the germline V gene are KGHSH and LQKENI. V was pared by 2 bases and J by 8 bases, with 13 bases between. The CDR3 bases that were read are TGTGCCAGCTCACCAAGGGGGGGTGAGCATTCACCC. Its translation is CASSPRGGEHSP. The CDR3 in its entirety is CASSPRGGEHSPLHF.

This clone was detected many times. The CDR3 DNA, read in part, is TGTGCCAGCACCCGGGGATTTAGCTCCTATAATTCACCC. Translating gives CASTRGFSSYNSP. The full CDR3 sequence reads CASTRGFSSYNSPLHF. The chain links TRBV2 to TRBJ1-6, with D unclear. The sequenced fragment ends 3 residues before the CDR3 boundary, so the rest is inferred from the germline J gene. Germline CDR1 SNHLY, CDR2 FYNNEI. The V gene lost 7 bases and the J gene lost 0 bases, with 13 bases spanning the gap. The CDR3 is made up of 16 amino acids.

This clone showed up many times. The missing CDR3 end, 3 residues past where the read stops, is filled in from the germline J gene. This chain links TRBV5-1 with TRBJ2-2; D not certain. Per the germline V gene, CDR1 is SGHRS and CDR2 is YFSETQ. With 3 bases removed from V and 4 bases from J, the gap between germline ends came to 10 bases. The CDR3 is 14 amino acids. CDR3 bases read: TGCGCCAGCAGCTCTGTGACTTCCACCGGGGAG. It encodes CASSSVTSTGE. The CDR3 in its entirety is CASSSVTSTGELFF.

Many counts were recorded for this clone. Read sequence stops 3 residues before the CDR3 end, and the germline J gene provides the missing end. This rearrangement joins TRBV19 to TRBJ2-3, with TRBD1 matching over 8 bases. CDR1 and CDR2 from the germline V gene are LNHDA and SQIVND (reference sequence). This CDR3 contains 14 residues. The junction had 5 bases not matched to a gene; V was cut back by 5 bases and J by 4 bases. The covered CDR3 bases are TGTGCCAGTAGTGAGGACAGGGTAGCAGATACG. Translation: CASSEDRVADT. The whole CDR3 sequence is CASSEDRVADTQYF.

This clone has at least ten counts. The read terminates 3 residues ahead of where the CDR3 ends, so the germline J gene completes it. The chain carries TRBV7-6 and TRBJ1-4; 9 bases are a match to TRBD1. Germline V gene lookup returns CDR1 SGHVS and CDR2 FNYEAQ. V shed 5 bases and J 6 bases; nucleotides not matched to a gene: 7. The CDR3 covers 15 residues. The part of the CDR3 DNA that was read is TGTGCCAGCAGCAATACAGGGGGCCGGTATGAAAAA. It is translated as CASSNTGGRYEK. The whole CDR3 protein reads CASSNTGGRYEKLFF.

This clone appeared many times. The CDR3 goes on 3 residues after the read ends, and that part is filled in from the germline J gene. The chain uses TRBV2 and TRBJ2-7; D tentatively reads TRBD1 or TRBD2 (5 bases each). The CDR3 is 12 residues long. Germline CDR1 reads SNHLY; CDR2 reads FYNNEI. V was trimmed by 5 bases and J by 3 bases, leaving 8 bases between them. The part of the CDR3 DNA that was read is TGTGCCAGCAGTCCAGGGAGCTACGAG. Translating gives CASSPGSYE. Given in full, the CDR3 is CASSPGSYEQYF.

This clone was found many times. Read data end 3 residues before the CDR3 end; the end is taken from the germline J gene. The chain combines TRBV5-1 with TRBJ2-7; TRBD2 is a possible D gene (6 bases). The germline gives CDR1 SGHRS, CDR2 YFSETQ. The CDR3 length is 15 residues. The V end lost 0 bases, the J end lost 3 bases, and 13 bases lay between the germline ends. The sequenced part of the CDR3 DNA is TGCGCCAGCAGCTTGGCCGGCGGGAAGTTCTACGAG. Its translation is CASSLAGGKFYE. The CDR3 in full is CASSLAGGKFYEQYF. Variable domain in full (rest from reference TRBV5-1 and TRBJ2-7): KAGVTQTPRYLIKTRGQQVTLSCSPISGHRSVSWYQQTPGQGLQFLFEYFSETQRNKGNFPGRFSGRQFSNSRSEMNVSTLELGDSALYLCASSLAGGKFYEQYFGPGTRLTVT.

This clone was seen repeatedly, ten times or more. CDR3 DNA, as far as it was read: TGTGCCAGCAGCTCCGGACAGAACCATGGC. Its translation is CASSSGQNHG. The whole CDR3 sequence is CASSSGQNHGYTF. V gene TRBV5-4 combines with J gene TRBJ1-2, with D possibly being TRBD1 (6 bases). The CDR3 end lies 3 residues beyond the end of the read and is filled in from the germline J gene. V shed 3 bases and J shed 6 bases, with 12 bases lying between them. This CDR3 has 13 amino acids. The germline V gene encodes CDR1 SGHNT and CDR2 YYREEE (reference sequence).

This clone has a count of ten or more. The read gets to within 3 residues of the CDR3 end, and the germline J gene fills in the rest. Other DNA sequences within the sample encode an identical CDR3. The chain couples TRBV19 to TRBJ2-5; 15 bases line up with TRBD2. The germline V gene encodes CDR1 LNHDA and CDR2 SQIVND (reference sequence). This CDR3 is 15 amino acids long. The V segment lost 10 bases and the J segment 2 bases; nucleotides outside the gene matches: 5. CDR3 bases read: TGTGCCACCATGGGACTAGCGGGGGGTCAAGAGACC. Amino acids: CATMGLAGGQET. The full CDR3 protein reads CATMGLAGGQETQYF.

This clone is labeled medium-sized. The CDR3 end lies 3 residues beyond the end of the read and is filled in from the germline J gene. The chain employs TRBV6-1 and TRBJ2-1; 7 bases line up with TRBD2. The CDR3 is made up of 15 amino acids. Germline V gene sequence: CDR1 MNHNS, CDR2 SASEGT. The ends lost 2 bases at V and 1 base at J; junction bases unmatched: 2. CDR3 amino acids: CASSEMGGSYNEQFF. The CDR3 bases that were read are TGTGCCAGCAGTGAAATGGGGGGGTCCTACAATGAG.

This clone was seen many times. The DNA ends 3 residues before the CDR3 does, and the rest of the CDR3 is filled in from the germline J gene. V is TRBV28 and J is TRBJ2-2, with 9 bases lining up with TRBD2. The CDR3 is 18 amino acids. The V gene end was trimmed by 6 bases and the J gene end by 2 bases; junction bases not matched to a gene: 13. The germline V gene has CDR1 MDHEN and CDR2 SYDVKM. The CDR3 is CASSPAGGAGGNTGELFF. CDR3 bases read: TGTGCCAGCAGCCCTGCGGGGGGGGCAGGCGGCAACACCGGGGAG.

This clone appeared many times. Read sequence stops 3 residues before the CDR3 end, and the germline J gene provides the missing end. The chain carries TRBV5-5 and TRBJ1-5; 9 nucleotides line up with TRBD1. From germline, CDR1 is SGHKS and CDR2 YYEKEE (reference sequence). The CDR3 sequence is 14 residues long. V lost 2 bases to trimming and J lost 7 bases; unmatched junction nucleotides: 4. The CDR3 bases that were read are TGTGCCAGCAGCTTTGGGACAGGGTGGCAGCCC. Its protein is CASSFGTGWQP. In full, the CDR3 is CASSFGTGWQPQHF.

At least ten counts were recorded for this clone. The CDR3 goes on 3 residues after the read ends, and that part is filled in from the germline J gene. This chain joins TRBV29-1 and TRBJ1-1; 7 nucleotides line up with TRBD1. The ends lost 3 bases at V and 4 bases at J; junction bases unmatched: 17. The CDR3 totals 17 residues. CDR1 and CDR2 (germline): SQVTM, ANQGSEA. CDR3 sequence reads: CSVEAGTVALIGTEAFF. The CDR3 bases that were read are TGCAGCGTTGAGGCCGGGACAGTGGCTCTTATCGGCACTGAA.

Ten or more counts support this clone. The CDR3 end lies 3 residues beyond the end of the read and is filled in from the germline J gene. The chain joins TRBV19 to TRBJ2-6; a possible D gene is TRBD1 (6 bases). Germline values: CDR1 LNHDA, CDR2 SQIVND (reference sequence). The ends were cut back, 1 base at V and 4 bases at J, with 14 bases in the middle. The CDR3 sequence is 17 residues long. Incomplete CDR3 DNA: TGTGCCAGTAGTATAGCCCCTACAGGGTCAGGGGCCAACGTC. Translated: CASSIAPTGSGANV. The CDR3 in full is CASSIAPTGSGANVLTF.

This clone has ten or more counts. The read ends 3 residues shy of where the CDR3 ends; the end is completed using the germline J gene. The V and J genes are TRBV5-6 and TRBJ2-2; 10 bases align to TRBD1. The J segment lost 3 bases and the V segment lost 4 bases, leaving 3 bases of the junction unmatched. CDR1 is SGHDT and CDR2 is YYEEEE in the germline V gene. The CDR3 runs 15 residues. The CDR3 sequence is CASSQTGGDTGELFF. The DNA read from the CDR3 is TGTGCCAGCAGCCAGACAGGGGGCGACACCGGGGAG.

This clone was picked up many times. Coverage ceases 3 residues before the CDR3 finishes, and the germline J gene fills in the end. V and J are TRBV19 and TRBJ2-7, with 8 bases lining up with TRBD2. CDR3 length: 15 amino acids. Germline V gives CDR1 LNHDA, CDR2 SQIVND (reference sequence). Trimming at V came to 5 bases and at J to 2 bases, leaving 8 bases not matched to a gene. The CDR3 sequence is CASSGAGGLPYEQYF. The covered CDR3 bases are TGTGCCAGTAGTGGGGCGGGGGGCCTCCCCTACGAG.

As for this clone: The CDR3 goes on 3 residues after the read ends, and that part is filled in from the germline J gene. The chain is built from TRBV5-1 and TRBJ2-7; TRBD2 matches at 8 bases. The V and J ends lost 4 bases and 3 bases, in that order; junction bases with no gene match: 12. This CDR3 has 16 residues. The germline gives CDR1 SGHRS, CDR2 YFSETQ. The sequenced part of the CDR3 DNA is TGCGCCAGCAGCAAAGATGGGGGGACTAGTCTCTACGAG. Translated, it gives CASSKDGGTSLYE. The whole CDR3 protein reads CASSKDGGTSLYEQYF. Variable domain in full (rest from reference TRBV5-1 and TRBJ2-7): KAGVTQTPRYLIKTRGQQVTLSCSPISGHRSVSWYQQTPGQGLQFLFEYFSETQRNKGNFPGRFSGRQFSNSRSEMNVSTLELGDSALYLCASSKDGGTSLYEQYFGPGTRLTVT.

This clone was counted ten times or more. The read halts 3 residues ahead of the CDR3 end, with the missing end drawn from the germline J gene. The rearrangement joins TRBV9 to TRBJ1-1; D gene ambiguous. With 3 bases removed from V and 4 bases from J, the gap between germline ends came to 10 bases. The CDR3 totals 13 residues. Germline values: CDR1 SGDLS, CDR2 YYNGEE. The DNA read from the CDR3 is TGTGCCAGCAGCGAGCCCCCTACCACTGAA. Protein product: CASSEPPTTE. The whole CDR3 sequence is CASSEPPTTEAFF.